This T cell receptor (beta chain) is from a study of blood T cells in healthy people across ages. Study-level findings and limits: Naive and antigen-experienced cells could not be conclusively compared, given unsorted PBMCs.

V was pared by 2 bases and J by 0 bases, with 8 bases between. The CDR3 covers 15 residues. The V gene's germline CDR1 is MNHEY and CDR2 SVGEGT. As for this clonotype: Its cognate antigen is unknown.

A second about 7 to 12 cycle PCR used barcoded and J-beta primers. TCRdb reanalysed the 5' RACE reads using MiXCR and keeps one entry per CDR3 protein. The data hold 1.4 million or so distinct CDR3 sequences, with approximately 42% observed a single time. Sequenced sample: blood. The origin of this receptor is a young woman in good health. The rearrangement uses TRBV6-2 or TRBV6-3 and TRBJ2-1; D uncertain. In DNA, the CDR3 is TGTGCCAGCAGTTACGGGTCTAACTCCTACAATGAGCAGTTCTTC. This translates into CASSYGSNSYNEQFF.